These T cell receptor beta chains were read from a single sample in a study of CD8 T cells in Susac syndrome. TCRdb independently ran MiXCR on the immunoSEQ multiplex PCR reads; one entry per CDR3 protein. The sample includes roughly 200,000 distinct CDR3 sequences, 85% to 95% seen only once; the top ten take around 0.08%. The sample was CD4+ T cells from PBMCs. All receptors come from a human donor with multiple sclerosis. Each CDR3 is given with its conserved first and last residue. A D gene is named only where the DNA matches it firmly. Clone size appears in some rows only: once, few, many, or a class for an expanded clone.

d_call j_call clone_size v_call cdr3_aa cdr3_nt
. TRBJ2-7 . TRBV29-1 CSVSGTPSYEQYF TGCAGCGTATCCGGGACACCTTCCTACGAGCAGTACTTC
. TRBJ2-5 . TRBV20-1 CSARTGLNQETQYF TGCAGTGCTAGAACGGGGCTGAACCAAGAGACCCAGTACTTC
. TRBJ2-6 . TRBV15 CATSSGHSGANVLTF TGTGCCACCAGCAGCGGGCACTCTGGGGCCAACGTCCTGACTTTC
. TRBJ1-3 once TRBV5-6 CASRDRSSGNTIYF TGTGCCAGCCGGGACCGAAGCTCTGGAAACACCATATATTTT
TRBD1 TRBJ2-1 . TRBV15 CATSGQGAYNEQFF TGTGCCACCAGCGGACAGGGGGCATACAATGAGCAGTTCTTC
. TRBJ1-1 . TRBV20-1 CSASANGGRVAFF TGCAGTGCTAGTGCCAATGGGGGGCGGGTAGCTTTCTTT
TRBD2 TRBJ2-1 . TRBV3-1 CASSPPRLAGVNNEQFF TGTGCCAGCAGCCCGCCCAGGCTAGCGGGGGTGAACAATGAGCAGTTCTTC
. TRBJ2-3 once TRBV18 CASSPQGMSTDTQYF TGTGCCAGCTCACCCCAGGGGATGAGCACAGATACGCAGTATTTT
TRBD1 TRBJ1-2 . TRBV15 CATSRDRGSYGYTF TGTGCCACCAGCAGAGACAGGGGGAGCTATGGCTACACCTTC
. TRBJ2-7 . TRBV7-2 CASTAPGRLYEQYF TGTGCCAGCACCGCGCCCGGACGGCTCTACGAGCAGTACTTC
. TRBJ2-1 once TRBV30 CAQSVDALRNEQFF TGTGCCCAATCCGTAGATGCGCTAAGGAATGAGCAGTTCTTC
TRBD1 TRBJ1-5 . TRBV7-9 CASSFGTEAQHF TGTGCCAGCAGCTTCGGGACAGAAGCCCAGCATTTT
. TRBJ1-3 . TRBV7-8 CASSLVWGSGNTIYF TGTGCCAGCAGCTTAGTCTGGGGCTCTGGAAACACCATATATTTT
TRBD2 TRBJ2-3 . TRBV12-3/TRBV12-4 CASRAGTSGGAVDTQYF TGTGCCAGCAGGGCAGGGACTAGCGGGGGGGCCGTAGATACGCAGTATTTT
. TRBJ2-3 . TRBV9 CASSVGGSVPDTQYF TGTGCCAGCAGCGTAGGAGGTAGCGTCCCAGATACGCAGTATTTT
. TRBJ1-6 . TRBV7-2 CASSPAGGRSNSPLHF TGTGCCAGCAGCCCAGCGGGGGGCCGGAGTAATTCACCCCTCCACTTT
TRBD2 TRBJ2-2 . TRBV3-1 CASSRNGRGLTTGELFF TGTGCCAGCAGCCGAAACGGGCGGGGGTTGACCACCGGGGAGCTGTTTTTT
. TRBJ1-6 . TRBV20-1 CSASATTGPLHF TGCAGTGCTAGCGCTACAACAGGACCCCTCCACTTT
. TRBJ2-7 . TRBV30 CAWSVPDGSYEQYF TGTGCCTGGAGTGTACCTGACGGCTCCTACGAGCAGTACTTC
. TRBJ1-1 . TRBV10-3 CAISEYGTEAFF TGTGCCATCAGTGAGTACGGAACTGAAGCTTTCTTT
. TRBJ2-2 . TRBV29-1 CSVNRDTGELFF TGCAGCGTTAACAGGGACACCGGGGAGCTGTTTTTT
. TRBJ2-3 . TRBV12-3/TRBV12-4 CASSTRETDTQYF TGTGCCAGCAGTACGAGGGAGACAGATACGCAGTATTTT